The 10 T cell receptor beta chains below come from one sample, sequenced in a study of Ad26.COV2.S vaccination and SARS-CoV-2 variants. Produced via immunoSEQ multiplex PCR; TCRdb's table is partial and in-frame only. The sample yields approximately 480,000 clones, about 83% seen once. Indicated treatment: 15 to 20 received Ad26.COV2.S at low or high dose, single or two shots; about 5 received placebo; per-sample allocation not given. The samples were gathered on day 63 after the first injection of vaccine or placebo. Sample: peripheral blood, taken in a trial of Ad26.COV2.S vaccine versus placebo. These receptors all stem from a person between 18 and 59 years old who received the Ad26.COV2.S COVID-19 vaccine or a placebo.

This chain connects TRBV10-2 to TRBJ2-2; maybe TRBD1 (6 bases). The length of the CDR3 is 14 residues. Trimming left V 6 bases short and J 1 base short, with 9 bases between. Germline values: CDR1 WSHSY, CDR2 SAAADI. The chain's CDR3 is CASRAGENTGELFF. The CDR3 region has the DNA TGCGCCAGCAGGGCAGGGGAGAACACCGGGGAGCTGTTTTTT.

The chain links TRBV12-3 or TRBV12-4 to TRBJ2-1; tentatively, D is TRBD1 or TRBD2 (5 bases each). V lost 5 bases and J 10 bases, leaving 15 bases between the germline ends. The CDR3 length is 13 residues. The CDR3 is CASSLGESGEQFF. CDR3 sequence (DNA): TGTGCCAGCAGTCTAGGGGAGTCGGGGGAGCAGTTCTTC.

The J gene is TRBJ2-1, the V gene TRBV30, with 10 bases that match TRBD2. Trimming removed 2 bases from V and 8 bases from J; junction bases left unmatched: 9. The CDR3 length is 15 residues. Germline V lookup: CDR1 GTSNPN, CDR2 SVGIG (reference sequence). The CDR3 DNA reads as TGTGCCTGGAGTTCAAGCGGGAGGGCTACGGATGAGCAGTTCTTC. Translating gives CAWSSSGRATDEQFF.

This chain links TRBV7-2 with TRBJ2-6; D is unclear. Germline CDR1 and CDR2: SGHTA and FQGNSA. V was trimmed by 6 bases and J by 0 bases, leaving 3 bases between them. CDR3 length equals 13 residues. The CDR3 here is CASRVSGANVLTF. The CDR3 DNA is TGTGCCAGCAGGGTCTCTGGGGCCAACGTCCTGACTTTC.

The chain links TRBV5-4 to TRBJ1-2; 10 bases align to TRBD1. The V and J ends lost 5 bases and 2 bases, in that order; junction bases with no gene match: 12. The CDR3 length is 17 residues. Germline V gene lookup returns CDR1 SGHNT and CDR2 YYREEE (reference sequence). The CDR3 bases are TGTGCCAGCAGGCCCGGGACAGGGGCCGGTTTAAACTATGGCTACACCTTC. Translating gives CASRPGTGAGLNYGYTF. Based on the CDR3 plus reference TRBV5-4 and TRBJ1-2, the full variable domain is ETGVTQSPTHLIKTRGQQVTLRCSSQSGHNTVSWYQQALGQGPQFIFQYYREEENGRGNFPPRFSGLQFPNYSSELNVNALELDDSALYLCASRPGTGAGLNYGYTFGSGTRLTVV.

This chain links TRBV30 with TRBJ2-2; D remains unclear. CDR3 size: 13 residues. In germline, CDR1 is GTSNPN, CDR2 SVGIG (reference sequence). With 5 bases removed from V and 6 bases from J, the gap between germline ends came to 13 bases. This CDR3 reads CAWGNPDSGELFF. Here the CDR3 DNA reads TGTGCCTGGGGAAACCCGGATTCCGGGGAGCTGTTTTTT.

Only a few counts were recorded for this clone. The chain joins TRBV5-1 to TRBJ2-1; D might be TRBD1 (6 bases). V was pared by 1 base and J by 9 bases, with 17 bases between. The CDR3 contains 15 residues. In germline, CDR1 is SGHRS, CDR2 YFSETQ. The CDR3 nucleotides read TGCGCCAGCAGCTTGACGGCAGGGGTGGACATTGAGCAGTTCTTC. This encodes CASSLTAGVDIEQFF.

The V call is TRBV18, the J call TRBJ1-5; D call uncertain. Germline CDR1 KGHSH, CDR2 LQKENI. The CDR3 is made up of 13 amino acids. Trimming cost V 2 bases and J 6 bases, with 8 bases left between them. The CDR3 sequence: CASSPRETQPQHF. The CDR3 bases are TGTGCCAGCTCACCAAGGGAGACTCAGCCCCAGCATTTT. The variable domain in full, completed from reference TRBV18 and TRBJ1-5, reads NAGVMQNPRHLVRRRGQEARLRCSPMKGHSHVYWYRQLPEEGLKFMVYLQKENIIDESGMPKERFSAEFPKEGPSILRIQQVVRGDSAAYFCASSPRETQPQHFGDGTRLSIL.

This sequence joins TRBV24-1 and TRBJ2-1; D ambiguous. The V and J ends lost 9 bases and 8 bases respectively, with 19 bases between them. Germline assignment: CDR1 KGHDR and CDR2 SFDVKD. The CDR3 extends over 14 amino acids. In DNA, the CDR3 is TGTGCCACCCGGCCAGCCGGGCCCGTACATGAGCAGTTCTTC. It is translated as CATRPAGPVHEQFF.

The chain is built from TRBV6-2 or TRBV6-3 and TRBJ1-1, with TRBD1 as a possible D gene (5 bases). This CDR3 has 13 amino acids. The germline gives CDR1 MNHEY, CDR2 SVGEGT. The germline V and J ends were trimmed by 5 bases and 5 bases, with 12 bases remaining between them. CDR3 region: CASSAAGITEAFF. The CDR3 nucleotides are TGTGCCAGCAGTGCCGCAGGGATTACTGAAGCTTTCTTT.